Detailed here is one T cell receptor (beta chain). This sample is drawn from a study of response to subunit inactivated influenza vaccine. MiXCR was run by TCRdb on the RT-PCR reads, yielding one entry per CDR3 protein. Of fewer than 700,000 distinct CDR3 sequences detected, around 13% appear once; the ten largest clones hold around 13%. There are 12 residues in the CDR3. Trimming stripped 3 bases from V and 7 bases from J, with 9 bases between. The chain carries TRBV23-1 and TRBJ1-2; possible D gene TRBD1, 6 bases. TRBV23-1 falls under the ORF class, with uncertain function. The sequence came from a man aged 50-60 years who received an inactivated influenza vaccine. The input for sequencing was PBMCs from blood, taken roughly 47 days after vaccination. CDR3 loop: CASSQDSPGYTF. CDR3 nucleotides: TGCGCCAGCAGTCAGGACAGTCCTGGCTACACCTTC.